Listed below are T cell receptor beta chains from one sample, sequenced in a study of post-analysis software for immune sequencing data. In TCRdb, the PCR reads were re-called with MiXCR into one record per CDR3 protein. The table lists a few hundred thousand distinct CDR3 sequences, around 36% of them singletons. The sequenced sample was blood. Every receptor here comes from a girl aged 2 to 17 with multiple sclerosis. CDR3s include the opening cysteine and the closing phenylalanine or tryptophan. Fields, in order: clone size, J gene, V gene, CDR3 protein. Clone size is given for some rows only: seen once, a few or many times, or a class if the clone is expanded.

clone size: few; J gene: TRBJ2-3; V gene: TRBV2; CDR3 protein: CASRKTGVIIADTQYF
clone size: few; J gene: TRBJ2-3; V gene: TRBV20-1; CDR3 protein: CSASWRGGLADTQYF
clone size: -; J gene: TRBJ2-5; V gene: TRBV5-1; CDR3 protein: CACHSGTQETQYF
clone size: few; J gene: TRBJ2-3; V gene: TRBV6-5; CDR3 protein: CASTSLAGDEDTQYF
clone size: -; J gene: TRBJ2-1; V gene: TRBV11-2; CDR3 protein: CASSLGLRGPKGNEQFF
clone size: -; J gene: TRBJ1-5; V gene: TRBV20-1; CDR3 protein: CSARGGQGVLSSNQPQHF
clone size: -; J gene: TRBJ1-2; V gene: TRBV20-1; CDR3 protein: CSASRDREVGGYTF
clone size: few; J gene: TRBJ1-1; V gene: TRBV6-1; CDR3 protein: CASSETAGGETEAFF
clone size: many; J gene: TRBJ2-4; V gene: TRBV5-1; CDR3 protein: CASSHGASGGAAVIQYF
clone size: once; J gene: TRBJ1-6; V gene: TRBV11-2; CDR3 protein: CASSLVGGSINSPLHF
clone size: few; J gene: TRBJ1-5; V gene: TRBV6-1; CDR3 protein: CASIREPLMNQPQHF
clone size: -; J gene: TRBJ2-1; V gene: TRBV12-3/TRBV12-4; CDR3 protein: CASSHGLAGESEQFF
clone size: -; J gene: TRBJ1-2; V gene: TRBV29-1; CDR3 protein: CSDDRGRNYGYTF
clone size: -; J gene: TRBJ2-5; V gene: TRBV28; CDR3 protein: CASSFLVSGGIETQYF
clone size: -; J gene: TRBJ1-1; V gene: TRBV5-1; CDR3 protein: CASSLRDRFRGTEAFF
clone size: -; J gene: TRBJ1-1; V gene: TRBV4-2; CDR3 protein: CASSQDMGRNTEAFF
clone size: -; J gene: TRBJ2-3; V gene: TRBV11-2; CDR3 protein: CVSSLLGLAGVPDTQYF
clone size: few; J gene: TRBJ1-2; V gene: TRBV7-8; CDR3 protein: CASSYKRDSTGGYTF
clone size: -; J gene: TRBJ1-5; V gene: TRBV20-1; CDR3 protein: CSARPRYNQPQHF
clone size: -; J gene: TRBJ2-7; V gene: TRBV10-2; CDR3 protein: CASTEGLAGDYEQYF
clone size: few; J gene: TRBJ2-1; V gene: TRBV5-1; CDR3 protein: CASLDGTYNEQFF
clone size: -; J gene: TRBJ2-7; V gene: TRBV12-3/TRBV12-4; CDR3 protein: CASSGGAGGPYEQYF
clone size: few; J gene: TRBJ2-5; V gene: TRBV6-6; CDR3 protein: CASSYGVGETQYF
clone size: few; J gene: TRBJ2-1; V gene: TRBV20-1; CDR3 protein: CSARDPFGANEQFF
clone size: few; J gene: TRBJ2-7; V gene: TRBV12-3/TRBV12-4; CDR3 protein: CASSPQQGDSYEQYF
clone size: -; J gene: TRBJ1-4; V gene: TRBV7-9; CDR3 protein: CASSLGLRSNPNEKLFF
clone size: -; J gene: TRBJ2-3; V gene: TRBV20-1; CDR3 protein: CSLEGPAGISTDTEYF
clone size: -; J gene: -; V gene: TRBV20-1; CDR3 protein: CSARGLSGPYEQYF
clone size: -; J gene: TRBJ2-7; V gene: TRBV18; CDR3 protein: CASSPEVSYEQYF
clone size: few; J gene: TRBJ2-5; V gene: TRBV11-2; CDR3 protein: CASSFSGTSGGRETQYF
clone size: few; J gene: TRBJ2-7; V gene: TRBV7-2; CDR3 protein: CASSRDGSSYEQYF
clone size: -; J gene: TRBJ2-5; V gene: TRBV9; CDR3 protein: CASSVDHSDRIGAQYF
clone size: few; J gene: TRBJ2-1; V gene: TRBV7-9; CDR3 protein: CASSLGTGGTNNEQFF
clone size: -; J gene: TRBJ2-3; V gene: TRBV6-1; CDR3 protein: CASSHLGHRTDTQYF
clone size: -; J gene: TRBJ2-1; V gene: TRBV9; CDR3 protein: CASSVEGLAGGPSYEQFF
clone size: -; J gene: TRBJ2-7; V gene: TRBV4-1; CDR3 protein: CASSSYGLAETYEQYF
clone size: -; J gene: TRBJ1-1; V gene: TRBV6-5; CDR3 protein: CASLLGLNTEAFF
clone size: many; J gene: TRBJ2-1; V gene: TRBV7-3; CDR3 protein: CASSPRGSYNEQFF
clone size: -; J gene: TRBJ2-3; V gene: TRBV5-1; CDR3 protein: CASSLARTSGGAGHADTQYF
clone size: -; J gene: TRBJ2-7; V gene: TRBV6-2/TRBV6-3; CDR3 protein: CASSPTVGGYEQYF
clone size: -; J gene: TRBJ2-5; V gene: TRBV5-1; CDR3 protein: CASSVRDTQETQYF
clone size: -; J gene: TRBJ2-7; V gene: TRBV29-1; CDR3 protein: CSAVENRGYEQYF
clone size: -; J gene: TRBJ2-4; V gene: TRBV6-5; CDR3 protein: CASSYSGEVGLGKNIQYF
clone size: -; J gene: TRBJ2-5; V gene: TRBV7-2; CDR3 protein: CASSGRGPQETQYF
clone size: few; J gene: TRBJ2-1; V gene: TRBV11-2; CDR3 protein: CASSLDSGANEQFF
clone size: few; J gene: TRBJ1-2; V gene: TRBV3-1; CDR3 protein: CASSQPSPQLNYGYTF
clone size: -; J gene: TRBJ2-4; V gene: TRBV13; CDR3 protein: CASSLDDDRVQAKNIQYF
clone size: -; J gene: TRBJ2-5; V gene: TRBV7-8; CDR3 protein: CASRSGTSKETQYF
clone size: -; J gene: TRBJ2-7; V gene: TRBV6-6; CDR3 protein: CASSYYPGGNEQYF
clone size: -; J gene: TRBJ1-2; V gene: TRBV10-3; CDR3 protein: CAIAGDYYGYTF
clone size: once; J gene: TRBJ1-1; V gene: TRBV29-1; CDR3 protein: CSASRTQNTEAFF
clone size: -; J gene: TRBJ2-3; V gene: TRBV20-1; CDR3 protein: CSARAGSFSRTDTQYF
clone size: few; J gene: TRBJ2-5; V gene: TRBV20-1; CDR3 protein: CSKLAGGQETQYF
clone size: -; J gene: TRBJ2-1; V gene: TRBV12-3/TRBV12-4; CDR3 protein: CASISAGVYNEQFF
clone size: few; J gene: TRBJ2-7; V gene: TRBV5-1; CDR3 protein: CASSFRQGSSYEQYF
clone size: few; J gene: TRBJ2-3; V gene: TRBV20-1; CDR3 protein: CSAKWGLAGRSTDTQYF